Below, 31 T cell receptor beta chains from the same sample are listed, as sequenced in a study of control samples from healthy donors and cancer patients. Method: immunoSEQ multiplex PCR; TCRdb's copy keeps in-frame clones and lacks some. The table lists some 100,000 clones, 85% to 95% of them singletons. The sequencing sample was made of blood. The receptors stem from a man aged 18 to 29 in good health.

The V gene is TRBV27, the J gene TRBJ2-5; D not certain. V shed 2 bases and J shed 2 bases, with 12 bases lying between them. Germline CDR1 and CDR2: MNHEY and SMNVEV (reference sequence). The CDR3 has 15 amino acids. The chain's CDR3 is CASSLLVSRQETQYF. The CDR3 DNA sequence: TGTGCCAGCAGTTTACTAGTGAGTCGGCAAGAGACCCAGTACTTC.

This sequence joins TRBV11-3 and TRBJ2-7; D gene unclear. The CDR3 has 13 amino acids. Germline V gene data show CDR1 as SGHNT and CDR2 as YENEEA. V shed 0 bases and J shed 6 bases, with 9 bases lying between them. This CDR3 is CASSLDWVGEQYF. The DNA for the CDR3 is TGTGCCAGCAGCTTAGATTGGGTCGGCGAGCAGTACTTC.

This clone has a single count. Here the CDR3 reads CASSTLGDEQYF. The CDR3, as DNA: TGTGCCAGCTCTACCTTGGGGGACGAGCAGTACTTC. The chain joins TRBV18 to TRBJ2-7, with D tentatively TRBD1 or TRBD2 (5 bases each). Trimming took off 6 bases at V and 5 bases at J, with 11 bases between the two ends. The CDR3 consists of 12 residues. Germline V CDR1 and CDR2: KGHSH, LQKENI. Based on the CDR3 plus reference TRBV18 and TRBJ2-7, the full variable domain is NAGVMQNPRHLVRRRGQEARLRCSPMKGHSHVYWYRQLPEEGLKFMVYLQKENIIDESGMPKERFSAEFPKEGPSILRIQQVVRGDSAAYFCASSTLGDEQYFGPGTRLTVT.

V and J are TRBV6-4 and TRBJ1-1; possible D gene TRBD1, 6 bases. The CDR3 length is 13 residues. Trimming left V 5 bases short and J 1 base short, with 8 bases between. From germline, CDR1 is MRHNA and CDR2 SNTAGT. The CDR3 DNA follows: TGTGCCAGCAGTCAGGGGTCGAACACTGAAGCTTTCTTT. Amino acid sequence: CASSQGSNTEAFF.

The genes are TRBV28 and TRBJ1-6, with 7 bases identical to TRBD1. CDR3 size: 15 residues. Trimming at V came to 6 bases and at J to 10 bases, leaving 12 bases not matched to a gene. Per the germline V gene, CDR1 is MDHEN and CDR2 is SYDVKM. This chain's CDR3 is CASSQTARQGSPLHF. CDR3 DNA: TGTGCCAGCAGCCAAACGGCCCGACAGGGCTCACCCCTCCACTTT.

V and J are TRBV4-2 and TRBJ1-2; D is perhaps TRBD1 (6 bases). V was pared by 5 bases and J by 4 bases, with 17 bases between. Germline CDR1 and CDR2: LGHNA and YNFKEQ. The CDR3 extends over 15 amino acids. DNA for the CDR3: TGTGCCAGCAGCAAACAGGGACGGGGTGGCTATGGCTACACCTTC. Amino acids: CASSKQGRGGYGYTF.

V and J are TRBV7-9 and TRBJ2-1; 8 bases are a match to TRBD1. Trimming cost V 3 bases and J 7 bases; bases outside gene matches: 5. Germline loops: CDR1 SEHNR, CDR2 FQNEAQ (reference sequence). This CDR3 contains 14 residues. The CDR3, as DNA: TGTGCCAGCAGCTTGACACAGGGGGATAATGAGCAGTTCTTC. It codes for CASSLTQGDNEQFF.

V gene TRBV30 combines with J gene TRBJ2-5; D might be TRBD1 (6 bases). Germline V gene data show CDR1 as GTSNPN and CDR2 as SVGIG (reference sequence). The CDR3 is made up of 15 amino acids. The germline V and J ends were trimmed by 0 bases and 1 base, with 12 bases remaining between them. The CDR3 bases are TGTGCCTGGAGTGTACTGAGGACAGTCCAAGAGACCCAGTACTTC. Amino acids: CAWSVLRTVQETQYF.

The rearrangement joins TRBV3-1 (or the pseudogene TRBV3-2) to TRBJ2-2; 7 bases map to TRBD1. The CDR3 spans 14 residues. V was clipped by 4 bases and J by 9 bases; unmatched bases: 8. Germline assignment: CDR1 LGHDT and CDR2 YNNKEL (reference sequence). The CDR3 DNA reads as TGTGCCAGCAGCCGAAAGGGGACAGTACGGGAGCTGTTTTTT. This encodes CASSRKGTVRELFF.

The CDR3 sequence is CASSQDWGQNYGYTF. The CDR3 DNA is TGTGCCAGCAGCCAAGATTGGGGACAGAACTATGGCTACACCTTC. This chain uses TRBV4-2 with TRBJ1-2; TRBD1 matches 7 bases. From germline, CDR1 is LGHNA and CDR2 YNFKEQ. With 0 bases clipped from V and 2 bases from J, the junction kept 3 bases outside the gene matches. CDR3 length: 15 residues.

This clone was seen a few times. This chain connects TRBV6-4 to TRBJ2-2, with 12 bases identical to TRBD2. This CDR3 is built from 15 residues. The germline gives CDR1 MRHNA, CDR2 SNTAGT. V trimming: 4 bases; J trimming: 3 bases; junction bases outside the gene matches: 0. The CDR3 DNA follows: TGTGCCAGCAGTGGACTAGCGGGGGACACCGGGGAGCTGTTTTTT. Protein product: CASSGLAGDTGELFF.

The V call is TRBV3-1 (or the pseudogene TRBV3-2), the J call TRBJ1-2; 7 bases map to TRBD1. V was pared by 4 bases and J by 5 bases, with 19 bases of the junction left unmatched. CDR1 is LGHDT, CDR2 YNNKEL, per germline (reference sequence). CDR3 length equals 18 residues. The CDR3 reads CASSPTRGGWGTAYGYTF. CDR3 DNA: TGTGCCAGCAGCCCAACAAGGGGTGGGTGGGGGACAGCGTATGGCTACACCTTC.

The chain carries TRBV7-8 and TRBJ2-5; TRBD2 aligns across 9 bases. The length of the CDR3 is 18 residues. Germline CDR1 reads SGHVS; CDR2 reads FQNEAQ. V lost 1 base and J lost 2; bases outside the gene matches: 11. The CDR3 region is CASSLVPAGGPTQETQYF. CDR3 DNA sequence: TGTGCCAGCAGCTTAGTACCAGCGGGGGGACCAACACAAGAGACCCAGTACTTC.

The chain carries TRBV28 and TRBJ1-6; D is ambiguous. CDR1 is MDHEN and CDR2 is SYDVKM in the germline V gene. Trimming shortened V by 7 bases and J by 0 bases, and 10 bases separated the two germline ends. CDR3 size: 15 residues. This chain's CDR3 is CASIQRSSYNSPLHF. DNA for the CDR3: TGTGCCAGCATTCAGCGGAGCTCCTATAATTCACCCCTCCACTTT.

The genes are TRBV9 and TRBJ1-4, with TRBD1 identical over 10 bases. Trimming at V came to 4 bases and at J to 8 bases, leaving 5 bases not matched to a gene. The length of the CDR3 is 14 residues. Germline loops: CDR1 SGDLS, CDR2 YYNGEE. The chain's CDR3 is CASSPRDRGEKLFF. The CDR3 DNA reads TGTGCCAGCAGCCCCCGGGACAGGGGCGAAAAACTGTTTTTT.

The chain recombines TRBV6-5 with TRBJ1-1; 9 bases are a match to TRBD1. Per germline, CDR1 MNHEY and CDR2 SVGAGI. The CDR3 runs to 14 residues. V lost 8 bases to trimming and J lost 2 bases; unmatched junction nucleotides: 6. The CDR3 coding sequence is TGTGCCAGCGGCCGGGACAGGGTCAACACTGAAGCTTTCTTT. Amino acids: CASGRDRVNTEAFF.

The chain couples TRBV6-4 to TRBJ1-1; the D gene is possibly TRBD1 (5 bases). The CDR3 has 14 amino acids. Germline loops: CDR1 MRHNA, CDR2 SNTAGT. V lost 5 bases and J lost 5, with 15 bases in between. The CDR3 coding sequence is TGTGCCAGCAGTCCGACAGTGTCAGGGACTGAAGCTTTCTTT. Its translation: CASSPTVSGTEAFF.

The chain is built from TRBV7-9 and TRBJ2-2; D is perhaps TRBD1 or TRBD2 (6 bases each). CDR1 and CDR2 from the germline V gene are SEHNR and FQNEAQ (reference sequence). There are 15 residues in the CDR3. Trimming took 1 base from V and 3 from J, leaving 9 bases between them. CDR3: CASSLVEGDTGELFF. In nucleotides, the CDR3 is TGTGCCAGCAGCTTAGTGGAGGGGGACACCGGGGAGCTGTTTTTT. The complete variable domain, with remaining parts taken from reference TRBV7-9 and TRBJ2-2, reads DTGVSQNPRHKITKRGQNVTFRCDPISEHNRLYWYRQTLGQGPEFLTYFQNEAQLEKSRLLSDRFSAERPKGSFSTLEIQRTEQGDSAMYLCASSLVEGDTGELFFGEGSRLTVL.

The chain employs TRBV20-1 and TRBJ2-2, with TRBD2 identical over 7 bases. The J segment lost 5 bases and the V segment lost 3 bases, leaving 9 bases of the junction unmatched. Per the germline V gene, CDR1 is DFQATT and CDR2 is SNEGSKA (reference sequence). The CDR3 extends over 15 amino acids. This CDR3 is CSASSGEGDTGELFF. The DNA for the CDR3 is TGCAGTGCTAGTTCGGGGGAGGGCGATACCGGGGAGCTGTTTTTT.

V is TRBV5-6 and J is TRBJ1-2; tentatively, D is TRBD1 (5 bases). V shed 4 bases and J shed 4 bases, with 8 bases lying between them. The CDR3 is 12 residues long. CDR1 and CDR2 from the germline V gene are SGHDT and YYEEEE. The CDR3 bases are TGTGCCAGCAGCCCAGGGATCTATGGCTACACCTTC. This gives the protein CASSPGIYGYTF.

The chain uses TRBV14 and TRBJ1-1; D gene uncertain. Looked up from germline, CDR1 is SGHDN and CDR2 is FVKESK. V lost 6 bases to trimming and J lost 0 bases, with 8 bases between them. The CDR3 length is 13 residues. CDR3 protein: CASRLGLNTEAFF. CDR3 DNA: TGTGCCAGCAGGTTAGGCTTGAACACTGAAGCTTTCTTT.

The V gene is TRBV27, the J gene TRBJ1-2, with 10 bases that match TRBD1. Germline CDR1 is MNHEY and CDR2 is SMNVEV (reference sequence). The CDR3 sequence is 16 residues long. V lost 0 bases to trimming and J lost 6 bases; unmatched junction nucleotides: 7. CDR3 coding DNA: TGTGCCAGCAGTTTATCCTGGACAGGGGGACTCGATGGCTACACCTTC. Translated, it gives CASSLSWTGGLDGYTF.

This rearrangement joins TRBV3-1 (or the pseudogene TRBV3-2) to TRBJ1-3; no reliable D call. This CDR3 spans 13 amino acids. Per germline, CDR1 LGHDT and CDR2 YNNKEL (reference sequence). V lost 6 bases to trimming and J lost 0 bases, with 6 bases between them. The CDR3 DNA follows: TGTGCCAGCAGTCTCATCTCTGGAAACACCATATATTTT. This translates into CASSLISGNTIYF.

As concerns this clone: Other DNA variants within this sample encode the same CDR3. The J gene is TRBJ1-4, the V gene TRBV18; D remains unclear. This CDR3 has 14 amino acids. Trimming left V 2 bases short and J 2 bases short, with 6 bases between. Germline V gene sequence: CDR1 KGHSH, CDR2 LQKENI. The CDR3 region is CASSPGRTNEKLFF. The CDR3, as DNA: TGTGCCAGCTCACCAGGCAGGACTAATGAAAAACTGTTTTTT.

This clone showed up just once. V and J are TRBV13 and TRBJ2-3; 11 positions agree with TRBD2. V lost 0 bases, J lost 4 bases, and 0 bases stayed unmatched. CDR3 length: 15 residues. From germline, CDR1 is PRHDT and CDR2 FYEKMQ (reference sequence). The CDR3 is CASSLGLAGADTQYF. CDR3 in DNA: TGTGCCAGCAGCTTAGGACTAGCGGGAGCAGATACGCAGTATTTT.

This chain uses TRBV27 with TRBJ1-4; D unclear. This CDR3 region has 14 residues. Germline V gene data show CDR1 as MNHEY and CDR2 as SMNVEV (reference sequence). V was shortened by 0 bases and J by 5 bases, with 7 bases between the two germline ends. Here the CDR3 reads CASSLSAVNEKLFF. CDR3 sequence (DNA): TGTGCCAGCAGTTTATCTGCGGTAAATGAAAAACTGTTTTTT. The full variable domain, completed using reference TRBV27 and TRBJ1-4, is EAQVTQNPRYLITVTGKKLTVTCSQNMNHEYMSWYRQDPGLGLRQIYYSMNVEVTDKGDVPEGYKVSRKEKRNFPLILESPSPNQTSLYFCASSLSAVNEKLFFGSGTQLSVL.

This clone was seen once. The rearrangement joins TRBV30 to TRBJ1-2; the match to TRBD1 covers 11 bases. The CDR3 consists of 14 residues. The trim removed 0 bases at V and 8 bases at J, leaving 5 bases unmatched. Germline values: CDR1 GTSNPN, CDR2 SVGIG (reference sequence). This CDR3 is CAWSVGQGAGGYTF. CDR3 nucleotides: TGTGCCTGGAGTGTAGGACAGGGGGCCGGCGGCTACACCTTC.

The chain combines TRBV6-6 with TRBJ1-1; no firm D call. Trimming pared 2 bases from V and 10 bases from J, leaving 8 bases between. From germline, CDR1 is MNHNY and CDR2 SVGAGI (reference sequence). The CDR3 contains 11 residues. CDR3 sequence (DNA): TGTGCCAGCAGTTACGGGGAGGTAGCTTTCTTT. Translating gives CASSYGEVAFF.

This chain links TRBV5-1 with TRBJ2-7, with TRBD1 identical over 9 bases. The CDR3 is made up of 15 amino acids. V shed 2 bases, J shed 3 bases, and the junction held 6 bases outside the gene matches. Germline loops: CDR1 SGHRS, CDR2 YFSETQ. The DNA of the CDR3 is TGCGCCAGCAGCTTCGTCCCGGGACAGGGCTACGAGCAGTACTTC. The encoded protein is CASSFVPGQGYEQYF.

In its sample, this clone was seen once. The gene calls are TRBV5-1 and TRBJ1-3; 7 bases align to TRBD1. V trimming: 0 bases; J trimming: 0 bases; junction bases outside the gene matches: 6. The CDR3 covers 17 residues. Looked up from germline, CDR1 is SGHRS and CDR2 is YFSETQ. The CDR3 sequence: CASSLGSAGGSGNTIYF. The DNA for the CDR3 is TGCGCCAGCAGCTTGGGGTCTGCAGGGGGCTCTGGAAACACCATATATTTT.

The chain is built from TRBV5-1 and TRBJ1-4, with TRBD1 identical over 7 bases. Unmatched junction bases numbered 0, after V lost 0 bases and J lost 4 bases. The CDR3 loop spans 14 amino acids. Germline-derived CDR1 and CDR2 are SGHRS and YFSETQ. CDR3 amino acids: CASSLDRGNEKLFF. Here the CDR3 DNA reads TGCGCCAGCAGCTTGGACAGGGGTAATGAAAAACTGTTTTTT.